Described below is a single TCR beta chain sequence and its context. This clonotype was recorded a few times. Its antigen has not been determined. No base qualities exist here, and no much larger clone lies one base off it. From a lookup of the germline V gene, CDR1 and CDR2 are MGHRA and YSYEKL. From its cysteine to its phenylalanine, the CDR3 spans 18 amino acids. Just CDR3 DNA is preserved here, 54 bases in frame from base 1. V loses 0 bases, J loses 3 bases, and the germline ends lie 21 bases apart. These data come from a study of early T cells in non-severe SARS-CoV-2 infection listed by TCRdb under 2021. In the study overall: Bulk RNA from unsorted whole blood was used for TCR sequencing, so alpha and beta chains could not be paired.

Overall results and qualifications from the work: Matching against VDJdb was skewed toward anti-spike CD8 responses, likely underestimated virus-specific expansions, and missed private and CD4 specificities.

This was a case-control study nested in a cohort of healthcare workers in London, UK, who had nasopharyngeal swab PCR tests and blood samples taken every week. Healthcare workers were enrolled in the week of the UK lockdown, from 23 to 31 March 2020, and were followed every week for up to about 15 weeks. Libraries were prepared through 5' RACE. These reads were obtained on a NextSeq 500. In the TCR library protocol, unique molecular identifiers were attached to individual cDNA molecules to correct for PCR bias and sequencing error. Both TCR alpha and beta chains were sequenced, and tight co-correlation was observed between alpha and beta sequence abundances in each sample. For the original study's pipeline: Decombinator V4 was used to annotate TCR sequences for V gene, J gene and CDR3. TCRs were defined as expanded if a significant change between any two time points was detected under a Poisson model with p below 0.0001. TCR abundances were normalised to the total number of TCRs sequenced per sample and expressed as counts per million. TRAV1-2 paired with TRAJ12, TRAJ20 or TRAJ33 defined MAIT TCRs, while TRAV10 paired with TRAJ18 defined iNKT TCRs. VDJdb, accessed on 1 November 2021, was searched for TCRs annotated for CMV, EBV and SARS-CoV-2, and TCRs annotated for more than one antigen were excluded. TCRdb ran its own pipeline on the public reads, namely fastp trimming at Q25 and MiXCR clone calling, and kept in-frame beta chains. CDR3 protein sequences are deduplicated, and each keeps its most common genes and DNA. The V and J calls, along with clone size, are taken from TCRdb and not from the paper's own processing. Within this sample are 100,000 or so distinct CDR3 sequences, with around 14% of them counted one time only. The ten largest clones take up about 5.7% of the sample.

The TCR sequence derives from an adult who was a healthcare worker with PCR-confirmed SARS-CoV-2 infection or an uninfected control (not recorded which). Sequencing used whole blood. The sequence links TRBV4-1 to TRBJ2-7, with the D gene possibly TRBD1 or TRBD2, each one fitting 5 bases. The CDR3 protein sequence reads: CASSQDRLGVRPYYEQYF. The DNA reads TGCGCCAGCAGCCAAGATCGTTTGGGGGTCAGGCCCTACTACGAGCAGTACTTC.